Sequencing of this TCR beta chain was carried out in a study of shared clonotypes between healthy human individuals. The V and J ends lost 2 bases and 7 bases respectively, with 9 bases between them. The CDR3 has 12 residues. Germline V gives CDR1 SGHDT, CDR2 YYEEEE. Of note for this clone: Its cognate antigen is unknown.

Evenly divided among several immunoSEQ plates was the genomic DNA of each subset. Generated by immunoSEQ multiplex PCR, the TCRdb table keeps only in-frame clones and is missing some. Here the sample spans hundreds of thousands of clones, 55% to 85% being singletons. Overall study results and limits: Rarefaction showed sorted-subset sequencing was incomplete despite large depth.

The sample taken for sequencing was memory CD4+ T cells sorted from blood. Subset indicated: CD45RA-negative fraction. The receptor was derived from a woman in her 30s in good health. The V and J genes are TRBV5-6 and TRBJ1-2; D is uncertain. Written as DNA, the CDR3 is TGTGCCAGCAGCTTACCCCAGGCTGGCTACACCTTC. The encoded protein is CASSLPQAGYTF.